These T cell receptor beta chains were read from a single sample in a study of blood T cells in healthy people across ages. TCRdb re-called the 5' RACE reads through MiXCR, storing one row per CDR3 protein. The sample carries roughly 800,000 distinct CDR3 sequences, 58% recorded once. Source material: blood. All receptors come from a man aged 25 to 40 in good health. Each CDR3 is given with its conserved first and last residue. D genes are given only for firm matches. Rows give clone size only sometimes, using once, few, many, or a class for an expanded clone.

V gene,J gene,D gene,clone size,CDR3 DNA,CDR3 protein
TRBV20-1,TRBJ2-3,TRBD1,.,TGCAGTGCCCTTCGGACAGGAAGCACAGATACGCAGTATTTT,CSALRTGSTDTQYF
TRBV7-8,TRBJ2-5,.,few,TGTGCCAGCAGCCTCACAAGGGGCTCACTTAGGATTGGGGCCCAGTACTTC,CASSLTRGSLRIGAQYF
TRBV20-1,TRBJ2-6,.,few,TGCAGTGCTAGAGTTGGGGGCTCTGGGGCCAACGTCCTGACTTTC,CSARVGGSGANVLTF
TRBV27,TRBJ2-3,.,few,TGTGCCAGCAGTTTAGAAGTCGGAGATACGCAGTATTTT,CASSLEVGDTQYF
TRBV6-2/TRBV6-3,TRBJ2-7,.,few,TGTGCCAGCAGTCCCGGGCAGAGCCACTACGAGCAGTACTTC,CASSPGQSHYEQYF
TRBV7-2,TRBJ2-3,.,few,TGTGCCAGCAGCTTAGCCCGGGGCCGGGGGTTCGGGCAGTATTTT,CASSLARGRGFGQYF
TRBV20-1,TRBJ2-1,.,.,TGCAGTGCCCTAGGGGGGGTGGCCAATGAGCAGTTCTTC,CSALGGVANEQFF
TRBV20-1,TRBJ2-1,.,.,TGCAGTGCTAGAACAATAGCGGAGAGCTCCTACAATGAGCAGTTCTTC,CSARTIAESSYNEQFF
TRBV29-1,TRBJ2-6,.,.,TGCAGCGTAGAACAGGGCTCTGGGGCCAACGTCCTGACTTTC,CSVEQGSGANVLTF
TRBV10-3,TRBJ1-5,TRBD1,.,TGTGCCATCAGTGGTCAGAACGACAGGGGAAATCAGCCCCAGCATTTT,CAISGQNDRGNQPQHF
TRBV12-3/TRBV12-4,TRBJ1-2,.,few,TGTGCCAGCAGCCTCAGGGAGGGGCATGGCTACACCTTC,CASSLREGHGYTF
TRBV20-1,TRBJ1-2,TRBD1,.,TGCAGTGCTAGAGACTGGGGACAGGGTTCAAGTGGCTACACCTTC,CSARDWGQGSSGYTF
TRBV12-3/TRBV12-4,TRBJ1-1,.,.,TGTGCCAGCAGTCCTAATCCGGGGGCGGTTAACACTGAAGCTTTCTTT,CASSPNPGAVNTEAFF
TRBV20-1,TRBJ2-3,.,few,TGCAGTGCTAGAGATTACGGACAGCTTACAGATACGCAGTATTTT,CSARDYGQLTDTQYF
TRBV7-2,TRBJ2-5,.,many,TGTGCCAGCAGCTTAGTCACGGGTAAAGAGACCCAGTACTTC,CASSLVTGKETQYF
TRBV29-1,TRBJ1-2,.,few,TGCAGCGTTCAAGACAAGGTCTATGGCTACACCTTC,CSVQDKVYGYTF
TRBV2,TRBJ2-1,TRBD2,once,TGTGCCAGCAGAGGGACTAGCGGGAGCCTCGATGAGCAGTTCTTC,CASRGTSGSLDEQFF
TRBV3-1,TRBJ1-6,TRBD1,.,TGTGCCAGCCAAGGAGAGGGGGCGCAAACCCTCCACTTT,CASQGEGAQTLHF
TRBV12-3/TRBV12-4,TRBJ2-2,.,.,TGTGCCAGCAGTTTTTCTTCTGGGGAGCTGTTTTTT,CASSFSSGELFF
TRBV4-2,TRBJ2-5,.,.,TGTGCCAGCAGCCAAGATCAGAAGACCCAGTACTTC,CASSQDQKTQYF
TRBV5-1,TRBJ2-5,TRBD1,.,TGCGCCAGCAGCTTGCGGAGACAGGGCGGAGAGACCCAGTACTTC,CASSLRRQGGETQYF
TRBV12-3/TRBV12-4,TRBJ1-2,.,.,TGTGCCAGCACCCCGGGGGGCAATCGCTATGGCTACACCTTC,CASTPGGNRYGYTF
TRBV6-6,TRBJ2-1,TRBD1,.,TGTGCCAGCAGCGGGACAGGGTATGAGCAGTTCTTC,CASSGTGYEQFF
TRBV20-1,TRBJ1-4,.,.,TGCAGTGCTAGGGGGGCGGGATCCTCCAGAACGGAACTGTTTTTT,CSARGAGSSRTELFF
TRBV18,TRBJ2-1,TRBD2,.,TGTGCCAGCTCAGGACTAGCGGGGTACAATGATGAGCAGTTCTTC,CASSGLAGYNDEQFF
TRBV20-1,TRBJ2-2,.,.,TGCAGTGCTAGAGGGCCACTTGACACCGGGGAGCTGTTTTTT,CSARGPLDTGELFF
TRBV4-3,TRBJ2-1,TRBD2,few,TGCGCCAGCAGCCAACCGGGACTAGAGAATGAGCAGTTCTTC,CASSQPGLENEQFF
TRBV7-2,TRBJ2-6,.,.,TGTGCCAGCAGCTCCTCCGGGACACGCCTTAACGTCCTGACTTTC,CASSSSGTRLNVLTF
TRBV12-3/TRBV12-4,TRBJ2-2,TRBD1,.,TGTGCCAGCGGCAGGACAGGGTTTGGCGGGGAGCTGTTTTTT,CASGRTGFGGELFF
TRBV20-1,TRBJ2-7,TRBD2,few,TGCAGTGCTAGAGAAGGTCGCGGTGGACTAGATTCGGGCGAGCAGTACTTC,CSAREGRGGLDSGEQYF
TRBV20-1,TRBJ1-4,.,.,TGCAGTGCTAGAGGTGCAGGCCGGGAAAAACTGTTTTTT,CSARGAGREKLFF
TRBV6-6,TRBJ2-5,TRBD2,.,TGTGCCAGCGCGGGAGGAGGGCAAGAGACCCAGTACTTC,CASAGGGQETQYF
TRBV7-2,TRBJ2-3,TRBD2,.,TGTGCCAGCTGGGGGGGTAGCACAGATACGCAGTATTTT,CASWGGSTDTQYF
TRBV20-1,TRBJ2-7,.,.,TGCAGTGCAGCGGCTACGGCCTCCTACGAGCAGTACTTC,CSAAATASYEQYF
TRBV2,TRBJ1-1,.,few,TGTGCCAGCAGAATCAGGGGAGGAACTGAAGCTTTCTTT,CASRIRGGTEAFF
TRBV7-6,TRBJ2-1,.,.,TGTGCCAGCAGTTTTGAAAGCGGTAATGAGCAGTTCTTC,CASSFESGNEQFF
TRBV28,TRBJ2-7,.,few,TGTGCCAGCAGTTTTCACTCCTACGAGCAGTACTTC,CASSFHSYEQYF
TRBV5-1,TRBJ2-5,.,many,TGTGCCAGCAGTTTGGGGAGCGAGACCCAGTACTTC,CASSLGSETQYF
TRBV7-9,TRBJ2-7,.,.,TGTGCCAGCAGCTTAGCCCACAGGGAAGTATACGAGCAGTACTTC,CASSLAHREVYEQYF
TRBV15,TRBJ2-7,.,.,TGTGCCACCAGCAGAGGAAAAGGAACCACCTACGAGCAGTACTTC,CATSRGKGTTYEQYF
TRBV25-1,TRBJ2-3,.,.,TGTGCCAGCAAGGGAGCCACAGATACGCAGTATTTT,CASKGATDTQYF
TRBV20-1,TRBJ2-3,TRBD2,once,TGCAGTGCCATAGCGGGGGGGCCCGATACGCAGTATTTT,CSAIAGGPDTQYF
TRBV20-1,TRBJ2-4,.,few,TGCAGTGCTAGAGATAGACAGTCCCCTTCCAAAAACATTCAGTACTTC,CSARDRQSPSKNIQYF
TRBV20-1,TRBJ2-7,.,few,TGCAGTGCTAGCGGGTACTACGAGCAGTACTTC,CSASGYYEQYF
TRBV5-1,TRBJ2-5,TRBD2,once,TGCGCCGTCGCCCGGGGGGAAGTTGGAGAGACCCAGTACTTC,CAVARGEVGETQYF
TRBV5-5,TRBJ1-6,.,.,TGTGCCAGCAGCCCTGGACCCACGTTTTCACCCCTCCACTTT,CASSPGPTFSPLHF
TRBV4-3,TRBJ2-2,.,.,TGCGCCAGCAGCCCTGGGATATTTGCGAACACCGGGGAGCTGTTTTTT,CASSPGIFANTGELFF
TRBV6-6,TRBJ1-1,.,.,TGTGCCAGCAGTTTCGGAGGAGGATTGACTGAAGCTTTCTTT,CASSFGGGLTEAFF
TRBV5-1,TRBJ2-7,.,.,TGCGCCAGCAGCTTGCGGGCAGAGCTCTCCTACGAGCAGTACTTC,CASSLRAELSYEQYF